Below, 28 T cell receptor beta chains from the same sample are listed, as sequenced in a study of cytomegalovirus exposure and HLA in healthy donors. The PCR contained 60 Vbeta and 13 Jbeta primers. Libraries were prepared by immunoSEQ multiplex PCR; TCRdb keeps only in-frame clonotypes and omits some of them. The sample yields about 160,000 clones, 80% to 90% seen once. Input material: PBMCs. These receptors were taken from a man aged 18 to 30 in good health and CMV-seropositive.

The chain carries TRBV2 and TRBJ1-1; perhaps TRBD1 as D (5 bases). There are 14 residues in the CDR3. V lost 6 bases and J lost 4, with 15 bases in between. Per the germline V gene, CDR1 is SNHLY and CDR2 is FYNNEI. In DNA, the CDR3 is TGTGCCAGCAGGGACGGGGAGGGGTCCACTGAAGCTTTCTTT. Translated, it gives CASRDGEGSTEAFF.

This clone was detected only once. As DNA, the CDR3 is TGCGCCAGCAGCTTGCGGACAATTACGATCTCTGGGGCCAACGTCCTGACTTTC. As protein: CASSLRTITISGANVLTF. This rearrangement joins TRBV5-1 to TRBJ2-6; the D gene is possibly TRBD1 (5 bases). The length of the CDR3 is 18 residues. Trimming left V 1 base short and J 0 bases short, with 14 bases between. The germline gives CDR1 SGHRS, CDR2 YFSETQ.

The V and J genes are TRBV29-1 and TRBJ2-2; no firm D call. The CDR3 has 14 residues. Germline CDR1 is SQVTM and CDR2 is ANQGSEA. V was pared by 3 bases and J by 0 bases, with 8 bases between. CDR3 in amino acids: CSVDGRTNTGELFF. The CDR3 nucleotides read TGCAGCGTTGACGGCAGGACGAACACCGGGGAGCTGTTTTTT.

The chain recombines TRBV6-5 with TRBJ1-5; D remains unclear. V was shortened by 6 bases and J by 0 bases, with 3 bases between the two germline ends. The CDR3 runs 12 residues. Germline CDR1 and CDR2: MNHEY and SVGAGI. CDR3 nucleotides: TGTGCCAGCAGGTATAGCAATCAGCCCCAGCATTTT. Protein: CASRYSNQPQHF.

DNA for the CDR3: TGCGCCAGCAGCCAAGAGCTTGGGACAGGTAACCGGTATGAAAAACTGTTTTTT. Translated: CASSQELGTGNRYEKLFF. The gene calls are TRBV4-1 and TRBJ1-4, with TRBD1 matching 8 bases. Germline CDR1 is MGHRA and CDR2 is YSYEKL. The CDR3 sequence is 18 residues long. V shed 0 bases and J 6 bases; nucleotides not matched to a gene: 12.

V and J are TRBV4-3 and TRBJ2-1, with 9 bases lining up with TRBD2. With 4 bases clipped from V and 7 bases from J, the junction kept 8 bases outside the gene matches. Germline CDR1 is LGHNA and CDR2 is YSLEER. CDR3 length: 15 residues. The CDR3 region has the DNA TGCGCCAGCAGCCTGGAGCGGGGGGTTTTAAATGAGCAGTTCTTC. The encoded protein is CASSLERGVLNEQFF.

In this sample, this clone turned up a few times. The rearrangement links TRBV4-3 to TRBJ1-2; no reliable D call. Germline V lookup: CDR1 LGHNA, CDR2 YSLEER. The CDR3 runs 16 residues. Deletions cut 1 base from V and 0 bases from J, with 12 bases between. In DNA form, the CDR3 reads TGCGCCAGCAGCCAAGGGGCAGTCTTTACTAACTATGGCTACACCTTC. It yields the protein CASSQGAVFTNYGYTF.

The rearrangement uses TRBV30 and TRBJ1-2; perhaps TRBD1 as D (6 bases). The CDR3 loop spans 13 amino acids. CDR1 is GTSNPN and CDR2 is SVGIG in the germline V gene (reference sequence). V was clipped by 2 bases and J by 8 bases, with 15 bases between them. CDR3 sequence: CAWSPTGWEGYTF. The CDR3 DNA reads TGTGCCTGGAGTCCCACAGGGTGGGAGGGCTACACCTTC.

Points on this clone: One end of the junction fails to match germline, which may point to a read error. The chain has TRBV7-3 and TRBJ2-6; 11 bases fit TRBD2. Per the germline V gene, CDR1 is SGHTA and CDR2 is FQGTGA. The CDR3 loop spans 18 amino acids. CDR3 loop: CASSSNSGGATGANGLTF. DNA of the CDR3: TGTGCCAGCAGCTCCAATAGCGGGGGGGCTACTGGGGCCAACGGCCTGACTTTC.

The CDR3 coding sequence is TGTGCCAGCAGCTTCTTCCGCGGTGACACAGATACGCAGTATTTT. Protein product: CASSFFRGDTDTQYF. The genes are TRBV11-2 and TRBJ2-3; D is uncertain. The V and J ends lost 3 bases and 2 bases respectively, with 12 bases between them. Germline values: CDR1 SGHAT, CDR2 FQNNGV. The CDR3 loop spans 15 amino acids. Combining the CDR3 with reference TRBV11-2 and TRBJ2-3 gives the whole variable domain EAGVAQSPRYKIIEKRQSVAFWCNPISGHATLYWYQQILGQGPKLLIQFQNNGVVDDSQLPKDRFSAERLKGVDSTLKIQPAKLEDSAVYLCASSFFRGDTDTQYFGPGTRLTVL.

V is TRBV7-6 and J is TRBJ1-1; 8 bases fit TRBD1. The CDR3 covers 13 residues. The germline CDR1 and CDR2 sequences are SGHVS and FNYEAQ. V lost 6 bases and J lost 3; bases outside the gene matches: 3. CDR3 sequence (DNA): TGTGCCAGCAGGATACAGGGGGACACTGAAGCTTTCTTT. This gives the protein CASRIQGDTEAFF.

This clone was seen just once. The chain has TRBV30 and TRBJ2-7, with 7 bases lining up with TRBD2. Germline CDR1 GTSNPN, CDR2 SVGIG (reference sequence). V shed 5 bases, J shed 6 bases, and the junction held 7 bases outside the gene matches. The CDR3 spans 12 residues. The CDR3 coding sequence is TGTGCCTGGCGGGGGGAGGTCCTCGAGCAGTACTTC. Translation: CAWRGEVLEQYF.

This clone occurred a few times. V is TRBV9 and J is TRBJ2-3; 8 bases are shared with TRBD2. This CDR3 has 15 amino acids. J gave up 1 base and V 3 bases, and 4 bases lay outside the gene matches. Looked up from germline, CDR1 is SGDLS and CDR2 is YYNGEE. The CDR3 protein is CASSEIGGGTDTQYF. The CDR3 DNA reads as TGTGCCAGCAGCGAAATCGGGGGGGGCACAGATACGCAGTATTTT.

The chain has TRBV7-9 and TRBJ2-3; D remains unclear. The V gene lost 2 bases and the J gene lost 0 bases, with 6 bases spanning the gap. CDR3 length equals 14 residues. Germline V CDR1 and CDR2: SEHNR, FQNEAQ (reference sequence). CDR3 sequence: CASSLLTSTDTQYF. The CDR3 DNA reads TGTGCCAGCAGCTTATTGACTAGCACAGATACGCAGTATTTT.

The genes are TRBV5-6 and TRBJ1-1, with D perhaps TRBD1 (5 bases). CDR3 size: 14 residues. Germline CDR1 and CDR2: SGHDT and YYEEEE. Trimming left V 3 bases short and J 4 bases short, with 13 bases between. Here the CDR3 reads CASSSLNGGTEAFF. The CDR3 nucleotides read TGTGCCAGCAGCTCGTTAAACGGGGGCACTGAAGCTTTCTTT.

The rearrangement joins TRBV9 to TRBJ1-2; perhaps TRBD1 as D (5 bases). In germline, CDR1 is SGDLS, CDR2 YYNGEE. Trimming pared 6 bases from V and 0 bases from J, leaving 15 bases between. This CDR3 is built from 15 residues. The CDR3 DNA is TGTGCCAGCAACCCAAGCGGGGGTCCTAACTATGGCTACACCTTC. This sequence encodes CASNPSGGPNYGYTF.

V and J are TRBV2 and TRBJ1-2; 9 bases fit TRBD1. The CDR3 extends over 15 amino acids. The ends lost 10 bases at V and 7 bases at J; junction bases unmatched: 16. CDR1 SNHLY and CDR2 FYNNEI come from the germline V gene. This chain's CDR3 is CATAGTGGPPIGYTF. In DNA form, the CDR3 reads TGTGCCACCGCTGGTACAGGGGGCCCTCCCATTGGCTACACCTTC.

This clone was counted between two and nine times. The rearrangement uses TRBV9 and TRBJ2-3; possibly TRBD2 for D (6 bases). Trimming took 0 bases from V and 0 from J, leaving 8 bases between them. Germline V gives CDR1 SGDLS, CDR2 YYNGEE. CDR3 length: 15 residues. CDR3 DNA: TGTGCCAGCAGCGTAGGTCTAGCGAGCACAGATACGCAGTATTTT. Its protein product is CASSVGLASTDTQYF. Drawing the rest from reference TRBV9 and TRBJ2-3, the complete variable domain is DSGVTQTPKHLITATGQRVTLRCSPRSGDLSVYWYQQSLDQGLQFLIQYYNGEERAKGNILERFSAQQFPDLHSELNLSSLELGDSALYFCASSVGLASTDTQYFGPGTRLTVL.

The V call is TRBV12-5, the J call TRBJ2-7, with D possibly matching TRBD1 (5 bases). In germline, CDR1 is LGHNT, CDR2 FRNRAP. CDR3 length equals 14 residues. Deletions cut 4 bases from V and 3 bases from J, with 13 bases between. The CDR3 DNA reads TGTGCTAGTGGTTCAGGGTTGCAGAACTACGAGCAGTACTTC. It is translated as CASGSGLQNYEQYF.

The count of this clone is one. V and J are TRBV6-5 and TRBJ1-1; no reliable D call. The CDR3 length is 15 residues. Looked up from germline, CDR1 is MNHEY and CDR2 is SVGAGI. V lost 0 bases and J 3 bases, leaving 11 bases between the germline ends. CDR3 DNA sequence: TGTGCCAGCAGTTACTCCGGACTTGGGGACACTGAAGCTTTCTTT. This encodes CASSYSGLGDTEAFF.

This clone appeared a few times. This sequence joins TRBV10-3 and TRBJ1-1; D is ambiguous. The V and J ends lost 2 bases and 0 bases respectively, with 7 bases between them. The V gene's germline CDR1 is ENHRY and CDR2 SYGVKD. This CDR3 contains 14 residues. The CDR3 loop is CAISEAEVNTEAFF. Written as DNA, the CDR3 is TGTGCCATCAGTGAGGCGGAGGTGAACACTGAAGCTTTCTTT.

The CDR3 spells CASSLTDRGGLDTQYF. The DNA of the CDR3 is TGTGCCAGCAGCTTAACGGACCGGGGGGGCCTCGATACGCAGTATTTT. The chain carries TRBV7-3 and TRBJ2-3; 8 bases line up with TRBD2. CDR1 is SGHTA, CDR2 FQGTGA, per germline. V lost 0 bases and J lost 6; bases outside the gene matches: 8. This CDR3 has 16 residues.

The chain links TRBV7-8 to TRBJ2-1, with 7 positions matching TRBD2. The J segment lost 0 bases and the V segment lost 5 bases, leaving 4 bases of the junction unmatched. The CDR3 spans 15 residues. In germline, CDR1 is SGHVS, CDR2 FQNEAQ. Here the CDR3 DNA reads TGTGCCAGCAGCATGGGGGGGTCCTCCTACAATGAGCAGTTCTTC. It is translated as CASSMGGSSYNEQFF.

V gene TRBV27 combines with J gene TRBJ1-1, with TRBD1 identical over 10 bases. The CDR3 consists of 13 residues. Germline-derived CDR1 and CDR2 are MNHEY and SMNVEV (reference sequence). The V segment lost 3 bases and the J segment 6 bases; nucleotides outside the gene matches: 1. The chain's CDR3 is CASSFGQGAEAFF. CDR3 DNA sequence: TGTGCCAGCAGTTTTGGACAGGGGGCTGAAGCTTTCTTT.

The V and J genes are TRBV5-4 and TRBJ2-5, with a possible D match to TRBD1 (7 bases). V was pared by 5 bases and J by 1 base, with 18 bases between. This CDR3 spans 16 amino acids. The germline CDR1 and CDR2 sequences are SGHNT and YYREEE (reference sequence). Here the CDR3 DNA reads TGTGCCAGCAGTCCTGGCGGGACAGCCTCCCAAGAGACCCAGTACTTC. This codes for CASSPGGTASQETQYF.

This chain joins TRBV5-5 and TRBJ1-1; D remains unclear. Germline assignment: CDR1 SGHKS and CDR2 YYEKEE (reference sequence). This CDR3 is built from 12 residues. V was cut by 7 bases and J by 1 base, with 8 bases left in between. CDR3 loop: CASSGGNTEAFF. DNA for the CDR3: TGTGCCAGCTCAGGTGGGAACACTGAAGCTTTCTTT.

A single count supports this clone. The V and J genes are TRBV4-1 and TRBJ2-7; the D gene is possibly TRBD1 (6 bases). The CDR3 runs 14 residues. Trimming stripped 4 bases from V and 8 bases from J, with 18 bases between. Germline lookup yields CDR1 MGHRA and CDR2 YSYEKL. CDR3 protein: CASSLQGRGSQQYF. Here the CDR3 DNA reads TGCGCCAGCAGCCTCCAGGGAAGGGGGAGCCAGCAGTACTTC.

The rearrangement links TRBV5-1 to TRBJ2-5; 7 nucleotides agree with TRBD1. The CDR3 totals 16 residues. V lost 5 bases to trimming and J lost 2 bases; unmatched junction nucleotides: 12. Germline CDR1 SGHRS, CDR2 YFSETQ. CDR3: CASRFNPGQLQETQYF. The CDR3, as DNA: TGCGCCAGCAGATTTAACCCGGGACAGCTACAAGAGACCCAGTACTTC.